A selection of T cell receptor beta chains follows, all from one sample in a study of T cell repertoires in cytomegalovirus infection. Antigens for these TCRs are unknown. Using its own MiXCR run on the reads, TCRdb lists one record per CDR3 protein. The sample lists 570,000 or so distinct CDR3 sequences; about 40% were seen once. The sample in question was cultured PBMCs, obtained from culture after CMV antigen stimulation. Receptor source: a human donor in good health (CMV status not recorded). Some clones in this sample may be carry-over from other donors' samples. CDR3s include the opening cysteine and the closing phenylalanine or tryptophan. The D gene is left open where the match is weak. The size field is filled for only some rows; it gives once, few, many or a size class.

CDR3 | DNA | size | J | D | V
CASIGSRLALTQETQYF | TGTGCCAGCATAGGTAGTAGACTAGCGCTTACTCAAGAGACCCAGTACTTC | once | TRBJ2-5 | TRBD2 | TRBV2
CSVEQPRLQDTQYF | TGCAGCGTTGAGCAACCCCGTCTTCAGGATACGCAGTATTTT | once | TRBJ2-3 | NA | TRBV29-1
CGSGRGDTEAFF | TGTGGGTCGGGAAGGGGGGACACTGAAGCTTTCTTT | NA | TRBJ1-1 | NA | TRBV6-1
CASSFLAEGEQYF | TGTGCCAGCAGCTTTCTTGCGGAGGGAGAGCAGTACTTC | NA | TRBJ2-7 | NA | TRBV11-2
CASSERGSGRVTDTQYF | TGCGCCAGCAGTGAGCGTGGTAGCGGGAGAGTCACAGATACGCAGTATTTT | once | TRBJ2-3 | TRBD2 | TRBV10-2
CASSAAEQETQYF | TGTGCCAGCTCAGCGGCGGAACAAGAGACCCAGTACTTC | NA | TRBJ2-5 | NA | TRBV18
CAISDKGEQFF | TGTGCCATCAGTGATAAGGGTGAGCAGTTCTTC | NA | TRBJ2-1 | NA | TRBV10-3
CASSFGRGVEKLFF | TGTGCCAGCAGCTTTGGCAGGGGGGTTGAAAAACTGTTTTTT | few | TRBJ1-4 | TRBD1 | TRBV7-2
CASSQDTPSYEQYF | TGCGCCAGCAGCCAAGACACACCCTCCTACGAGCAGTACTTC | NA | TRBJ2-7 | NA | TRBV4-1
CASSFRARGGGELFF | TGTGCCAGCAGTTTCAGGGCCCGGGGTGGCGGGGAGCTGTTTTTT | NA | TRBJ2-2 | NA | TRBV6-5
CASSTTKVDTQYF | TGTGCCAGCAGTACCACGAAAGTGGATACGCAGTATTTT | NA | TRBJ2-3 | NA | TRBV27
CASKTPGQGSYTF | TGTGCCAGCAAAACACCGGGACAGGGGAGCTACACCTTC | NA | TRBJ1-2 | TRBD1 | TRBV19
CASSLNSDTQYF | TGTGCCAGCAGCTTGAACAGCGATACGCAGTATTTT | few | TRBJ2-3 | NA | TRBV11-2
CASSPQGRNPSPLHF | TGTGCCAGCAGCCCACAGGGCAGAAATCCTTCACCCCTCCACTTT | NA | TRBJ1-6 | NA | TRBV7-6
CASSRVGTDTQYF | TGTGCCAGCAGCCGTGTAGGTACAGATACGCAGTATTTT | NA | TRBJ2-3 | NA | TRBV7-2
CASSQPSKGEKLFF | TGTGCCAGCAGCCAGCCATCCAAGGGGGAAAAACTGTTTTTT | few | TRBJ1-4 | NA | TRBV3-1
CSATDLTGTYEQYF | TGCAGTGCTACCGACTTGACAGGAACCTACGAGCAGTACTTC | NA | TRBJ2-7 | NA | TRBV20-1
CASTQGDRGSYEQYF | TGTGCCAGCACCCAGGGGGACAGGGGCTCATACGAGCAGTACTTC | once | TRBJ2-7 | TRBD1 | TRBV12-3/TRBV12-4
CASNATQYF | TGTGCCAGCAACGCGACCCAGTACTTC | NA | TRBJ2-5 | NA | TRBV27
CASSLTTGGNSPLHF | TGTGCCAGCAGCTTAACGACAGGGGGGAATTCACCCCTCCACTTT | NA | TRBJ1-6 | TRBD1 | TRBV7-9
CASIIRSPYGYTF | TGTGCCAGCATAATCAGGTCGCCCTATGGCTACACCTTC | NA | TRBJ1-2 | NA | TRBV27
CASKQLAGQETQYF | TGTGCCAGCAAACAACTAGCGGGCCAAGAGACCCAGTACTTC | NA | TRBJ2-5 | TRBD2 | TRBV6-6
CASSLRGGTSGPSYEQYF | TGTGCCAGCAGCTTAAGGGGGGGGACTAGCGGACCCTCCTACGAGCAGTACTTC | NA | TRBJ2-7 | TRBD2 | TRBV7-2
CASNLRAGGYEQYF | TGTGCCAGCAATCTACGGGCGGGGGGTTACGAGCAGTACTTC | NA | TRBJ2-7 | TRBD2 | TRBV7-2
CASSFSEDNEQFF | TGTGCCAGCAGCTTCTCAGAGGACAATGAGCAGTTCTTC | few | TRBJ2-1 | NA | TRBV7-7
CSAIFRGTNEKLFF | TGCAGTGCTATATTCAGGGGAACTAATGAAAAACTGTTTTTT | NA | TRBJ1-4 | NA | TRBV20-1
CASSGADTQYF | TGTGCCAGCAGTGGGGCAGATACGCAGTATTTT | NA | TRBJ2-3 | NA | TRBV27
CASSEIVRGQPQHF | TGTGCCAGCAGTGAAATAGTAAGGGGACAGCCCCAGCATTTT | NA | TRBJ1-5 | NA | TRBV2
CASSLVVPNNEQFF | TGTGCCAGCAGCTTGGTGGTACCTAACAATGAGCAGTTCTTC | NA | TRBJ2-1 | NA | TRBV5-5
CSAQTGGRETQYF | TGCAGTGCCCAGACCGGGGGGCGGGAGACCCAGTACTTC | NA | TRBJ2-5 | NA | TRBV20-1